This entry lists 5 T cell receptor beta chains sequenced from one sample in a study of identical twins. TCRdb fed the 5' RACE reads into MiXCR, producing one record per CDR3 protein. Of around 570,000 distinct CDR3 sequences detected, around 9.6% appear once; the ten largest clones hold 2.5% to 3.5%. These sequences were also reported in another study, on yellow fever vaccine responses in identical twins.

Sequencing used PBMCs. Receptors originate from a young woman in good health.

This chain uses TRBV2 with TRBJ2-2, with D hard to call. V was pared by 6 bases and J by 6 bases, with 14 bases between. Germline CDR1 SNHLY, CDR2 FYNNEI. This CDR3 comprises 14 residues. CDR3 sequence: CASRKDVFAGELFF. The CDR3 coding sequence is TGTGCCAGCAGAAAGGATGTTTTCGCCGGGGAGCTGTTTTTT.

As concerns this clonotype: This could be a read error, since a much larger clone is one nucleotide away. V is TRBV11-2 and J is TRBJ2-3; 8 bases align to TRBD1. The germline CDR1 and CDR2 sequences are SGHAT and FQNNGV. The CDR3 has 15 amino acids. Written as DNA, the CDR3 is TGTGCCATCAGCTTAGGGACAGGCGGGCCGGATACGCAGTATTTT. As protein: CAISLGTGGPDTQYF.

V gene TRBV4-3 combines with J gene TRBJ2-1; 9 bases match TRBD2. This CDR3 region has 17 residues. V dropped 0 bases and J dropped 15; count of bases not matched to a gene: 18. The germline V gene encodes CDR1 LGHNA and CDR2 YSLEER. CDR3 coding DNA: TGCGCCAGCAGCCAAGATCGCGGGGCTAGCGGGACCCAATATCGGTTCTTC. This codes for CASSQDRGASGTQYRFF.

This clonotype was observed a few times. The chain's CDR3 is CASSWGVGAYNEQFF. CDR3 nucleotide sequence: TGTGCCAGCAGCTGGGGCGTAGGGGCCTACAATGAGCAGTTCTTC. This chain connects TRBV7-8 to TRBJ2-1, with a weak D call TRBD1 (5 bases). The germline V and J ends were trimmed by 4 bases and 2 bases, with 12 bases remaining between them. CDR1 SGHVS and CDR2 FQNEAQ come from the germline V gene. The CDR3 has 15 amino acids. The full variable domain, in which reference TRBV7-8 and TRBJ2-1 provide the parts outside the CDR3, is GAGVSQSPRYKVAKRGQDVALRCDPISGHVSLFWYQQALGQGPEFLTYFQNEAQLDKSGLPSDRFFAERPEGSVSTLKIQRTQQEDSAVYLCASSWGVGAYNEQFFGPGTRLTVL.

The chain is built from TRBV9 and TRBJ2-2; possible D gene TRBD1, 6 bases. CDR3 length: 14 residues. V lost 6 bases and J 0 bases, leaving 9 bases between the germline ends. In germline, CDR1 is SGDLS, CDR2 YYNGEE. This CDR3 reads CASKGDPNTGELFF. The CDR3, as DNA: TGTGCCAGCAAGGGGGACCCGAACACCGGGGAGCTGTTTTTT.